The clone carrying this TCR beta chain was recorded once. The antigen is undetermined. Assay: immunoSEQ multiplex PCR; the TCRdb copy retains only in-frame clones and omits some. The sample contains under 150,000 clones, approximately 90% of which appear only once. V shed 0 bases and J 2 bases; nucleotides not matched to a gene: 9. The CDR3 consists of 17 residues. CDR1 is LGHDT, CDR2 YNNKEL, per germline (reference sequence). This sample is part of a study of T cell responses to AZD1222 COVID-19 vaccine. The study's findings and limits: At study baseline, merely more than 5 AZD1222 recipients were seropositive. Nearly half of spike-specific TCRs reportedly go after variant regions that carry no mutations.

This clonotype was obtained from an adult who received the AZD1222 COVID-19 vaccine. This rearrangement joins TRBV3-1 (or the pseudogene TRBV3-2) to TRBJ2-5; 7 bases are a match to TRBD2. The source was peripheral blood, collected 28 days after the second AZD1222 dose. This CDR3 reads CASSQDWPSGIQETQYF. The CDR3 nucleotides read TGTGCCAGCAGCCAAGATTGGCCCAGCGGGATTCAAGAGACCCAGTACTTC.